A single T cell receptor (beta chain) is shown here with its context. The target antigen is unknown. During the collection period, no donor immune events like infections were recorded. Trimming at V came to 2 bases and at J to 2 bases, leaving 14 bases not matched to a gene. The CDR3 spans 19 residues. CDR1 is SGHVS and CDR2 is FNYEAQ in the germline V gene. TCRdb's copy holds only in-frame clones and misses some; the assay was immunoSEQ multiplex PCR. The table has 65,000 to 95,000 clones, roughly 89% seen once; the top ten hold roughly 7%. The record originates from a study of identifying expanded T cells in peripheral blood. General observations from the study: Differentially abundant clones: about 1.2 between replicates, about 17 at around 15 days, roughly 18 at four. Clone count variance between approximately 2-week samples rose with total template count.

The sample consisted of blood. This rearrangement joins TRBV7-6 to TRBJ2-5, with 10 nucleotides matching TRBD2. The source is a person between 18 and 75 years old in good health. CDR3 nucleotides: TGTGCCAGCAGCTTACCCCTGGATCTAGCGGGAGATATACAAGAGACCCAGTACTTC. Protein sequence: CASSLPLDLAGDIQETQYF.